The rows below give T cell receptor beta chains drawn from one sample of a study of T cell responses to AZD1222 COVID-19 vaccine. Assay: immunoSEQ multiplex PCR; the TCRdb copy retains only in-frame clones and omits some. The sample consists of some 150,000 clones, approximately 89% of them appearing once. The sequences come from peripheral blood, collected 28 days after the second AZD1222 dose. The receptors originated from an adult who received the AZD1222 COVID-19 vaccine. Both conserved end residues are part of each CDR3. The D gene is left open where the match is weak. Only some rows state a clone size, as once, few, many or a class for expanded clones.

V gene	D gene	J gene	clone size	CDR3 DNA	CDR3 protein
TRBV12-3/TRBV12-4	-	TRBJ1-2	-	TGTGCCAGCAGTTTAGGGGAAAACTATGGCTACACCTTC	CASSLGENYGYTF
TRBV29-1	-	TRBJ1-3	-	TGCAGCGTTTCTACAGGATTTGGGGGAAACACCATATATTTT	CSVSTGFGGNTIYF
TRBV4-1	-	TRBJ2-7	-	TGCGCCAGCAGCCAAGTTGCGGTACCCTACGAGCAGTACTTC	CASSQVAVPYEQYF
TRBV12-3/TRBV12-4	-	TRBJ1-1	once	TGTGCCAGCAGGGTAGGGGGGGACACTGAAGCTTTCTTT	CASRVGGDTEAFF
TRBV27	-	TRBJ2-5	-	TGTGCCAGCAGTTTGGATGGGGAGACCCAGTACTTC	CASSLDGETQYF
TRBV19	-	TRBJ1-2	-	TGTGCCAGTAGCTCCCACCACGGAGGGGGGCGCAGCACCTTC	CASSSHHGGGRSTF
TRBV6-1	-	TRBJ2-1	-	TGTGCCAGCAGTGAAGGAAGGGGACCCCACAATGAGCAGTTCTTC	CASSEGRGPHNEQFF
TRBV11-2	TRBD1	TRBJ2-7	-	TGTGCCAGCAGCGTTGACAGGGGCGGTGTCGAGCAGTACTTC	CASSVDRGGVEQYF
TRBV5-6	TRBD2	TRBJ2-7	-	TGTGCCAGCAGCTTACCTAGCGGGAGTCGGTACGAGCAGTACTTC	CASSLPSGSRYEQYF
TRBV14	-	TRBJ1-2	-	TGTGCCAGCAGCCAAGTGCGGAACTATGGCTACACCTTC	CASSQVRNYGYTF
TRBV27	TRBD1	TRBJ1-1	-	TGTGCCAGCAGCTCAGGGGGCACTAACACTGAAGCTTTCTTT	CASSSGGTNTEAFF
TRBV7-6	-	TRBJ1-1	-	TGTGCCAGCAGCTTAGAGATATACACTGAAGCTTTCTTT	CASSLEIYTEAFF
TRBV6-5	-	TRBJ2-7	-	TGTGCCAGCAGTTACGGCCAGGGCTCCTACGAGCAGTACTTC	CASSYGQGSYEQYF
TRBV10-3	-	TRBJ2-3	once	TGTGCCACACGAAGCCCACAGAACCTCACAGATACGCAGTATTTT	CATRSPQNLTDTQYF
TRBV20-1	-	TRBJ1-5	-	TGCAGTGCTAGTAGGGGGGGCTCAAGCAATCAGCCCCAGCATTTT	CSASRGGSSNQPQHF
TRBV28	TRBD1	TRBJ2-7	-	TGTGCCAGCAGTTGGACCTCCAGGGGGCAGGGGTACGAGCAGTACTTC	CASSWTSRGQGYEQYF
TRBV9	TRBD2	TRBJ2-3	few	TGTGCCAGCAGCACCGGGAGGGAGCCAGATACGCAGTATTTT	CASSTGREPDTQYF
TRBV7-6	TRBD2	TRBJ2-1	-	TGTGCCAGCAGCTTAGAACTAGCGGGTGGTAATGAGCAGTTCTTC	CASSLELAGGNEQFF
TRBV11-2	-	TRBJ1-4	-	TGTGCCAGCAGCTTGGCCCGTGAAGAACTGTTTTTT	CASSLAREELFF
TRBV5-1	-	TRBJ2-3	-	TGCGCCAGCAGCCCGCCAGGGGACACAGATACGCAGTATTTT	CASSPPGDTDTQYF
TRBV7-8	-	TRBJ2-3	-	TGTGCCAGCAGCTTGTCTATTGCAGGGATCGCAGATACGCAGTATTTT	CASSLSIAGIADTQYF
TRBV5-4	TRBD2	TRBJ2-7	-	TGTGCCGGTTCGACCGGGAGGGCCCCCTACGAGCAGTACTTC	CAGSTGRAPYEQYF
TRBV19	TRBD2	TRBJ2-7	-	TGTGCCAGTAGTACTAGCGGGGGATACGAGCAGTACTTC	CASSTSGGYEQYF
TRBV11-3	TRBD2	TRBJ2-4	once	TGTGCCAGCAGCTTAGGTCCGGGGGGAGCCAAAAACATTCAGTACTTC	CASSLGPGGAKNIQYF
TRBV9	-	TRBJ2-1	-	TGTGCCAGCAGCCCCAAAGGACCCTACAATGAGCAGTTCTTC	CASSPKGPYNEQFF
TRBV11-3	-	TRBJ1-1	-	TGTGCCAGCAGAAGACAGACGAACACTGAAGCTTTCTTT	CASRRQTNTEAFF
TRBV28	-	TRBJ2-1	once	TGTGCCAGCACCCTAGAAGGCAATGAGCAGTTCTTC	CASTLEGNEQFF
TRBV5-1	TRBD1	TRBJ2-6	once	TGCGCCAGCAGCTTGGAAGGGGGCGTTGGTGGGGCCAACGTCCTGACTTTC	CASSLEGGVGGANVLTF
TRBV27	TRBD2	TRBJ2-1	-	TGTGCCAGCAGTTTTGGGGGAGGGCCGTCAGATGAGCAGTTCTTC	CASSFGGGPSDEQFF
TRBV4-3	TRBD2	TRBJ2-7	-	TGCGCCAGCAGATGGAGTGCACTAGCGGCCTCGAGCTCCTACGAGCAGTACTTC	CASRWSALAASSSYEQYF
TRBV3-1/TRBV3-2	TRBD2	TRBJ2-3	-	TGTGCCAGCAGCCAATTAGGACTAGCGGGAGGGCCCCCAGATACGCAGTATTTT	CASSQLGLAGGPPDTQYF
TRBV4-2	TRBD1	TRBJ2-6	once	TGTGCCAGCAGCGCGACAGGGGGTCTCTCTGGGGCCAACGTCCTGACTTTC	CASSATGGLSGANVLTF
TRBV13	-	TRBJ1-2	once	TGTGCCAGCAGCTTAGGGCCTTTTCAGAGCAAATATGGCTACACCTTC	CASSLGPFQSKYGYTF
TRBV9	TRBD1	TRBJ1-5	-	TGTGCCAGCAGCCGCGGACAGGGTAGCAATCAGCCCCAGCATTTT	CASSRGQGSNQPQHF
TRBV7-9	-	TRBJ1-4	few	TGTGCCAGCAGCTTGGGACACATTGATGAAAAACTGTTTTTT	CASSLGHIDEKLFF
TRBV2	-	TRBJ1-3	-	TGTGCCACCAAGGTGGCGAGCTCTGGAAACACCATATATTTT	CATKVASSGNTIYF
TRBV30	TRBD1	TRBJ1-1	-	TGTGCCTGGACGAGACAGGGGAACACTGAAGCTTTCTTT	CAWTRQGNTEAFF
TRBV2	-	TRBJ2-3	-	TGTGCCAGCAGTGGGGACACAGATACGCAGTATTTT	CASSGDTDTQYF
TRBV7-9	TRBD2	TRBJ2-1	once	TGTGCCAGCAGCCCCCCCATAGCGGGAGGGTCCTACAATGAGCAGTTCTTC	CASSPPIAGGSYNEQFF
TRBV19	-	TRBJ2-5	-	-	CASSTSEMFFGETQYF
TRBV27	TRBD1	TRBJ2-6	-	TGTGCCAGCAGTTTTGTTCTGGGCAGGGGGCAGTCTGGGGCCAACGTCCTGACTTTC	CASSFVLGRGQSGANVLTF
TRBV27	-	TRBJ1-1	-	TGTGCCAGCAAGAGGGGGGCGAACACTGAAGCTTTCTTT	CASKRGANTEAFF
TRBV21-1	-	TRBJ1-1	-	TGTGCCAGCAGCGTTACGGGACAGGGAAACACTGAAGCTTTCTTT	CASSVTGQGNTEAFF
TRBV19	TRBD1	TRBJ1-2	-	TGTGCCAGTAGTATAGACTACAGGGGACGGGAATATGGCTACACCTTC	CASSIDYRGREYGYTF
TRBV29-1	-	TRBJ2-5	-	TGCAGCGTTCAGGGTCCGGGGACCCAGTACTTC	CSVQGPGTQYF
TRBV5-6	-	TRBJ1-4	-	TGTGCCAGCAGCGGGGGGCCGAATGAAAAACTGTTTTTT	CASSGGPNEKLFF
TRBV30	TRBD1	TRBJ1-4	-	TGTGCCTGGAGTGCAAGGGACAGGGCAGGGGAAAAACTGTTTTTT	CAWSARDRAGEKLFF
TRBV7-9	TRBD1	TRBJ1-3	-	TGTGCCAGCAGTCTCATGTGGGCAGGGACAGGGAGTTCTGGAAACACCATATATTTT	CASSLMWAGTGSSGNTIYF